These 11 T cell receptor beta chains were all obtained from the same sample, sequenced in a study of cytomegalovirus exposure and HLA in healthy donors. The PCR had 60 Vbeta and 13 Jbeta primers. TCRdb's copy holds only in-frame clones and misses some; the assay was immunoSEQ multiplex PCR. The table records 200,000 to 250,000 clones, 65% to 90% of them present only once. The specimen sequenced was PBMCs. The source is a girl aged 10 to 17 in good health and CMV-seronegative.

The gene calls are TRBV28 and TRBJ1-2, with a tentative D call TRBD1 (5 bases). There are 14 residues in the CDR3. Germline values: CDR1 MDHEN, CDR2 SYDVKM. V gave up 3 bases and J gave up 5 bases, with 13 bases separating them. The CDR3 reads CASSLGRGLYGYTF. DNA for the CDR3: TGTGCCAGCAGTTTGGGGCGGGGGTTGTATGGCTACACCTTC.

J is TRBJ2-7 and V is TRBV11-2; 8 nucleotides match TRBD1. CDR1 is SGHAT and CDR2 is FQNNGV in the germline V gene. V trimming: 0 bases; J trimming: 8 bases; junction bases outside the gene matches: 6. CDR3 size: 14 residues. For the CDR3, the DNA is TGTGCCAGCAGCTTAGAGCCGACAGGGGCCAAGCAGTACTTC. Protein sequence: CASSLEPTGAKQYF.

The V call is TRBV25-1, the J call TRBJ1-6; tentative D call: TRBD1 (6 bases). The CDR3 is 18 residues long. Trimming left V 2 bases short and J 0 bases short, with 14 bases between. CDR1 is MGHDK and CDR2 is SYGVNS in the germline V gene. CDR3 amino acids: CASSEQQGPSSYNSPLHF. The CDR3 region has the DNA TGTGCCAGCAGTGAACAACAGGGCCCGAGCTCCTATAATTCACCCCTCCACTTT.

The rearrangement uses TRBV5-1 and TRBJ1-5; TRBD1 might be the D (6 bases). Germline V CDR1 and CDR2: SGHRS, YFSETQ. Trimming took off 0 bases at V and 5 bases at J, with 12 bases between the two ends. The CDR3 has 15 residues. This chain's CDR3 is CASSLGQDGYQPQHF. CDR3 DNA: TGCGCCAGCAGCTTGGGACAGGATGGGTATCAGCCCCAGCATTTT.

This clone was detected only once. V is TRBV6-5 and J is TRBJ1-2; D gene unclear. CDR1 MNHEY and CDR2 SVGAGI come from the germline V gene. V lost 3 bases, J lost 6 bases, and 11 bases lay in between. There are 13 residues in the CDR3. The CDR3 is CASSYANRDGYTF. In nucleotides, the CDR3 is TGTGCCAGCAGTTATGCAAACCGGGATGGCTACACCTTC.

V usage is TRBV29-1 and J usage is TRBJ1-2; maybe TRBD1 (6 bases). CDR1 SQVTM and CDR2 ANQGSEA come from the germline V gene. The ends were cut back, 6 bases at V and 4 bases at J, with 21 bases in the middle. The CDR3 is 15 amino acids. CDR3 bases: TGCAGCGTCCCCGGGGGGGGCTCGTCGCCCTATGGCTACACCTTC. Residues: CSVPGGGSSPYGYTF.

This chain links TRBV18 with TRBJ2-7, with TRBD2 matching over 10 bases. This CDR3 spans 15 amino acids. The V and J ends lost 4 bases and 4 bases, in that order; junction bases with no gene match: 7. The germline V gene encodes CDR1 KGHSH and CDR2 LQKENI. CDR3 protein: CASSREAGGPYEQYF. CDR3 nucleotide sequence: TGTGCCAGCTCACGGGAAGCGGGGGGGCCTTACGAGCAGTACTTC.

This chain joins TRBV18 and TRBJ1-1, with 8 positions matching TRBD1. The CDR3 length is 13 residues. The germline gives CDR1 KGHSH, CDR2 LQKENI. With 4 bases clipped from V and 4 bases from J, the junction kept 2 bases outside the gene matches. The CDR3 protein is CASSRTGGTEAFF. CDR3 in DNA: TGTGCCAGCTCACGCACAGGGGGCACTGAAGCTTTCTTT.

The rearrangement links TRBV6-1 to TRBJ1-1; a weak D match, TRBD1 (6 bases). The V and J ends lost 0 bases and 9 bases respectively, with 14 bases between them. The germline CDR1 and CDR2 sequences are MNHNS and SASEGT. The CDR3 length is 14 residues. For the CDR3, the DNA is TGTGCCAGCAGTGAAGCTGGGGGGGCGAGAAAAGCTTTCTTT. Amino acid sequence: CASSEAGGARKAFF.

J is TRBJ2-1 and V is TRBV28; 7 bases are a match to TRBD2. The CDR3 spans 12 residues. Germline trimming cut 10 bases from V and 8 bases from J; bases unmatched to any gene: 8. Looked up from germline, CDR1 is MDHEN and CDR2 is SYDVKM. This CDR3 is CATSTSWDEQFF. The CDR3 region has the DNA TGTGCCACATCGACTAGCTGGGATGAGCAGTTCTTC.

The V and J genes are TRBV7-2 and TRBJ1-2, with unresolved D. This CDR3 spans 14 amino acids. V lost 4 bases, J lost 4 bases, and 13 bases lay in between. Per the germline V gene, CDR1 is SGHTA and CDR2 is FQGNSA. The CDR3 nucleotides read TGTGCCAGCAGCTCGGGAGAACCCCCCTATGGCTACACCTTC. Protein sequence: CASSSGEPPYGYTF. Filled out from reference TRBV7-2 and TRBJ1-2, the complete variable domain reads GAGVSQSPSNKVTEKGKDVELRCDPISGHTALYWYRQSLGQGLEFLIYFQGNSAPDKSGLPSDRFSAERTGGSVSTLTIQRTQQEDSAVYLCASSSGEPPYGYTFGSGTRLTVV.